The rows below give T cell receptor beta chains drawn from one sample of a study of T cell repertoires in cytomegalovirus infection. Each CDR3 protein is one row after TCRdb ran MiXCR on the reads. The table lists roughly 220,000 distinct CDR3 sequences, about 40% of them singletons, with approximately 60% in the top ten. Their antigens remain unidentified. Sequenced here: CD8+ T cells from cultured PBMCs, sampled from culture after CMV antigen stimulation. The receptors here all came from a human donor in good health (CMV status not recorded). Some clones in this sample may be carry-over from other donors' samples. CDR3s include the opening cysteine and the closing phenylalanine or tryptophan. Each record gives: V gene, clone size, D gene, J gene, CDR3 DNA, CDR3 protein. The D gene is left open where the match is weak. Part of the rows lack a size; the others show once, few, many or a class for expanded clones.

v_call: TRBV7-6; clone_size: few; d_call: -; j_call: TRBJ2-5; cdr3_nt: TGTGCCAGCAGCTTATACCCTGGGGAAGAGACCCAGTACTTC; cdr3_aa: CASSLYPGEETQYF
v_call: TRBV5-5; clone_size: -; d_call: -; j_call: TRBJ2-3; cdr3_nt: TGTGCCAGCAGCGTAGGCCTAAGCACAGATACGCAGTATTTT; cdr3_aa: CASSVGLSTDTQYF
v_call: TRBV28; clone_size: -; d_call: -; j_call: TRBJ2-7; cdr3_nt: TGTGCCAGCAGTCCCGGTGTTTGGGGGTCTGAGTACGAGCAGTACTTC; cdr3_aa: CASSPGVWGSEYEQYF
v_call: TRBV27; clone_size: few; d_call: -; j_call: TRBJ2-1; cdr3_nt: TGTGCCAGCAGTCCCTCGGGTAGGTTGGGCAATGAGCAGTTCTTC; cdr3_aa: CASSPSGRLGNEQFF
v_call: TRBV11-2; clone_size: -; d_call: TRBD2; j_call: TRBJ2-1; cdr3_nt: TGTGCCAGCAGCTTAGTGGTTCGGGCTAGCGGGAGCTCCTACAATGAGCAGTTCTTC; cdr3_aa: CASSLVVRASGSSYNEQFF
v_call: TRBV6-1; clone_size: -; d_call: -; j_call: TRBJ2-1; cdr3_nt: TGTGCCAGCGCCAGAATCAGGGCCGATGAGCAGTTCTTC; cdr3_aa: CASARIRADEQFF
v_call: TRBV2; clone_size: few; d_call: TRBD2; j_call: TRBJ2-2; cdr3_nt: TGTTCTTCCGGTGGGCCGGCGGGAGCCATTGGCGGGGAGCTGTTTTTT; cdr3_aa: CSSGGPAGAIGGELFF
v_call: TRBV5-6; clone_size: -; d_call: -; j_call: TRBJ2-2; cdr3_nt: TGTGCCAGCAGCCCTTTGGGCACCGGGGAGCTGTTTTTT; cdr3_aa: CASSPLGTGELFF
v_call: TRBV7-9; clone_size: few; d_call: -; j_call: TRBJ1-4; cdr3_nt: TGTGCCAGCAGCCTTACGGGGCGGTCTAATGAAAAACTGTTTTTT; cdr3_aa: CASSLTGRSNEKLFF
v_call: TRBV6-1; clone_size: few; d_call: TRBD1; j_call: TRBJ1-6; cdr3_nt: TGTGCCAGCAGTGAAATGGGACAGGGACGGAATTCACCCCTCCACTTT; cdr3_aa: CASSEMGQGRNSPLHF
v_call: TRBV20-1; clone_size: -; d_call: TRBD2; j_call: TRBJ2-7; cdr3_nt: TGCAGTGCTAGCGGAGCTAGCGGAGCTATTAGCTCCTACGAGCAGTACTTC; cdr3_aa: CSASGASGAISSYEQYF
v_call: TRBV12-3/TRBV12-4; clone_size: many; d_call: TRBD2; j_call: TRBJ2-7; cdr3_nt: TGTGCCAGCAGCGCCTTGGGGGGGTTCAGCTCCTACGAGCAGTACTTC; cdr3_aa: CASSALGGFSSYEQYF
v_call: TRBV19; clone_size: -; d_call: -; j_call: TRBJ1-4; cdr3_nt: TGTGCCAGTAGTAGAGCCCGAGGTGAAAAACTGTTTTTT; cdr3_aa: CASSRARGEKLFF
v_call: TRBV7-2; clone_size: many; d_call: -; j_call: TRBJ1-4; cdr3_nt: TGTGCCAGCAGCTGGGGGGGGACGGATAATGAAAAACTGTTTTTT; cdr3_aa: CASSWGGTDNEKLFF
v_call: TRBV7-2; clone_size: many; d_call: -; j_call: TRBJ2-1; cdr3_nt: TGTGCCAGCAGCTCAATAGGAGACTGGATGGGCTCCTACAATGAGCAGTTCTTC; cdr3_aa: CASSSIGDWMGSYNEQFF
v_call: TRBV11-3; clone_size: few; d_call: TRBD2; j_call: TRBJ2-2; cdr3_nt: TGTGCCAGCAGCTTAAGTCCAAGCCCAAAGAGCAGCGGGAGAGGCACCGGGGAGCTGTTTTTT; cdr3_aa: CASSLSPSPKSSGRGTGELFF
v_call: TRBV13; clone_size: few; d_call: -; j_call: TRBJ1-2; cdr3_nt: TGTGCCAGCAGCTTATCAGGGGCGCCTAACTATGGCTACACCTTC; cdr3_aa: CASSLSGAPNYGYTF
v_call: TRBV14; clone_size: few; d_call: TRBD1; j_call: TRBJ1-1; cdr3_nt: TGTGCCAGCAGCCTATGGACAGGGGGCCTAGTAACTGAAGCTTTCTTT; cdr3_aa: CASSLWTGGLVTEAFF
v_call: TRBV4-2; clone_size: -; d_call: -; j_call: TRBJ2-1; cdr3_nt: TGTGCCAGCAGCCAAGATGGGGGACTGTACAATGAGCAGTTCTTC; cdr3_aa: CASSQDGGLYNEQFF
v_call: TRBV2; clone_size: -; d_call: TRBD1; j_call: TRBJ1-1; cdr3_nt: TGTGCCAGCAGTGAAGTACAGGGGTTGAACACTGAAGCTTTCTTT; cdr3_aa: CASSEVQGLNTEAFF
v_call: TRBV6-1; clone_size: -; d_call: -; j_call: TRBJ2-7; cdr3_nt: TGTGCCAGTAGTCCGCAGGGCTACGAGCAGTACTTC; cdr3_aa: CASSPQGYEQYF
v_call: TRBV2; clone_size: -; d_call: TRBD1; j_call: TRBJ1-5; cdr3_nt: TGTGCCAGCAGCTTTTCGGCACAGGGGGTAAGTGGCAATCAGCCCCAGCATTTT; cdr3_aa: CASSFSAQGVSGNQPQHF
v_call: TRBV7-6; clone_size: few; d_call: TRBD2; j_call: TRBJ2-5; cdr3_nt: TGTGCCAGCAGCTCGGGACTACGACCTGCTGAGACCCAGTACTTC; cdr3_aa: CASSSGLRPAETQYF
v_call: TRBV7-2; clone_size: many; d_call: TRBD2; j_call: TRBJ2-3; cdr3_nt: TGTGCCAGCACAGCCCACCCGGGAGGGATCTACGATTATAGCACAGATACGCAGTATTTT; cdr3_aa: CASTAHPGGIYDYSTDTQYF
v_call: TRBV11-2; clone_size: -; d_call: -; j_call: TRBJ2-1; cdr3_nt: TGTGCCAGCAGCTTCGGAGAGCAAGGGCAGTTCTTC; cdr3_aa: CASSFGEQGQFF
v_call: TRBV7-9; clone_size: few; d_call: -; j_call: TRBJ2-7; cdr3_nt: TGTGCCAGCAGCTTAGTTGTGGGTCTGCGGTACGAGCAGTACTTC; cdr3_aa: CASSLVVGLRYEQYF
v_call: TRBV7-9; clone_size: many; d_call: TRBD1; j_call: TRBJ1-2; cdr3_nt: TGTGCCAGCAGCCTGGGACAGGGGAACTATGGCTACACCTTC; cdr3_aa: CASSLGQGNYGYTF
v_call: TRBV28; clone_size: few; d_call: TRBD1; j_call: TRBJ2-7; cdr3_nt: TGTGCCAGCAGTTTAGGTCAGGGGGTTACCTACGAGCAGTACTTC; cdr3_aa: CASSLGQGVTYEQYF
v_call: TRBV30; clone_size: -; d_call: -; j_call: TRBJ1-5; cdr3_nt: TGTGCCTGGAGTGGACAGCCCCTTCAGCCCCAGCATTTT; cdr3_aa: CAWSGQPLQPQHF
v_call: TRBV6-6; clone_size: once; d_call: TRBD2; j_call: TRBJ2-7; cdr3_nt: TGTGCCAGCAGTTACTCACCGCTAGCGGGGACCTACGAGCAGTACTTC; cdr3_aa: CASSYSPLAGTYEQYF
v_call: TRBV12-3/TRBV12-4; clone_size: -; d_call: -; j_call: TRBJ1-4; cdr3_nt: TGTGCCAGCAGTTCCCGGGACGAAGAAATGACTAATGAAAAACTGTTTTTT; cdr3_aa: CASSSRDEEMTNEKLFF
v_call: TRBV11-2; clone_size: few; d_call: TRBD1; j_call: TRBJ2-5; cdr3_nt: TGTGCCAGCAGCTCCGACAGGGGGCGCCAAGAGACCCAGTACTTC; cdr3_aa: CASSSDRGRQETQYF
v_call: TRBV20-1; clone_size: few; d_call: TRBD1; j_call: TRBJ1-5; cdr3_nt: TGCAGTGCTCTTAACCTCGGACAGGAGCTCTTTTATAGCAATCAGCCCCAGCATTTT; cdr3_aa: CSALNLGQELFYSNQPQHF
v_call: TRBV28; clone_size: -; d_call: -; j_call: TRBJ2-1; cdr3_nt: TGTGCCAGCACACGAATTGGGGGTAATGAGCAGTTCTTC; cdr3_aa: CASTRIGGNEQFF
v_call: TRBV20-1; clone_size: -; d_call: -; j_call: TRBJ2-1; cdr3_nt: TGCAGTGCTAGAGGTGACGAAAGTGGGTACAATGAGCAGTTCTTC; cdr3_aa: CSARGDESGYNEQFF
v_call: TRBV27; clone_size: -; d_call: -; j_call: TRBJ1-1; cdr3_nt: TGTGCCAGCAGTTTATCGAAGGCGGGAACTGAAGCTTTCTTT; cdr3_aa: CASSLSKAGTEAFF
v_call: TRBV9; clone_size: -; d_call: -; j_call: TRBJ2-3; cdr3_nt: TGTGCCAGCAGCGTTACCGGGGAACTCACAGATACGCAGTATTTT; cdr3_aa: CASSVTGELTDTQYF